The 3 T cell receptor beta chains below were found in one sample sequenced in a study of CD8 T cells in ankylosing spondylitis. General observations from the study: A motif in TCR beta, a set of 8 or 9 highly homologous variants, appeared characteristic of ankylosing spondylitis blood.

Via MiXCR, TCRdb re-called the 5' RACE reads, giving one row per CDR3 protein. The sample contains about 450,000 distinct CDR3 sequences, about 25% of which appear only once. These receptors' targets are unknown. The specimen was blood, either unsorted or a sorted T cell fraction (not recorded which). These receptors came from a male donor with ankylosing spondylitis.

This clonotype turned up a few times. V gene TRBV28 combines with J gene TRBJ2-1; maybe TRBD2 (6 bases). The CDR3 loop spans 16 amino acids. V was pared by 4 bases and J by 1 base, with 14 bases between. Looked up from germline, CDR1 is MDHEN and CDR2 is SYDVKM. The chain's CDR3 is CASSYQSGGSYNEQFF. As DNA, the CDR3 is TGTGCCAGCAGTTATCAGAGCGGAGGGTCCTACAATGAGCAGTTCTTC. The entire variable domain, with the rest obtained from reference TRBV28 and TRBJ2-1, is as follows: DVKVTQSSRYLVKRTGEKVFLECVQDMDHENMFWYRQDPGLGLRLIYFSYDVKMKEKGDIPEGYSVSREKKERFSLILESASTNQTSMYLCASSYQSGGSYNEQFFGPGTRLTVL.

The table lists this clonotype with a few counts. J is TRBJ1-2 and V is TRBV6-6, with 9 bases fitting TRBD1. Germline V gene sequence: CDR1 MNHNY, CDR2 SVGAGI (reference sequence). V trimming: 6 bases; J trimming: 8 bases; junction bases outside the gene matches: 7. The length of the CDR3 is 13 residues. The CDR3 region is CASSWTGVGGYTF. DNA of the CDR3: TGTGCCAGCAGCTGGACAGGGGTAGGGGGCTACACCTTC.

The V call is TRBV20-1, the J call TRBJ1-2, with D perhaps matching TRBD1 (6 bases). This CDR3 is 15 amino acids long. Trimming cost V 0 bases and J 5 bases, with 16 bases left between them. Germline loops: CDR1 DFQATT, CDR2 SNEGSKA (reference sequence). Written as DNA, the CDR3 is TGCAGTGCTAGAGATCTTCCCGGGACACTTTATGGCTACACCTTC. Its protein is CSARDLPGTLYGYTF.